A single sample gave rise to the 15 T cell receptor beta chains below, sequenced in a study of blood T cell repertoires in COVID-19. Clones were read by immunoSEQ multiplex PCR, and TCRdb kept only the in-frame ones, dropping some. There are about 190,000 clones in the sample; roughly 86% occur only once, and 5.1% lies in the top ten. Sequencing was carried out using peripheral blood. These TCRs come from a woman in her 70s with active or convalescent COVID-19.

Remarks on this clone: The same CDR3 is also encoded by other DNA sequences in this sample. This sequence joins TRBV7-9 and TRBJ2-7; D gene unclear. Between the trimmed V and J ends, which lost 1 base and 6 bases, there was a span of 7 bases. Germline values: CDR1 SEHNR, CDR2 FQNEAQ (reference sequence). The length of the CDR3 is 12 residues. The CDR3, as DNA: TGTGCCAGCAGCTTAGGGCCGCTCGAGCAGTACTTC. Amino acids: CASSLGPLEQYF. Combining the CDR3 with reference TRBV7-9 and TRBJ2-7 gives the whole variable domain DTGVSQNPRHKITKRGQNVTFRCDPISEHNRLYWYRQTLGQGPEFLTYFQNEAQLEKSRLLSDRFSAERPKGSFSTLEIQRTEQGDSAMYLCASSLGPLEQYFGPGTRLTVT.

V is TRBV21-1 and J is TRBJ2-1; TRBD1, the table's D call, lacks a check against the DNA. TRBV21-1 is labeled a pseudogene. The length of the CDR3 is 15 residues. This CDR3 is CASSPIGQPYNEQFF. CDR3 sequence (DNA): TGTGCCAGCAGCCCCATCGGACAGCCCTACAATGAGCAGTTCTTC.

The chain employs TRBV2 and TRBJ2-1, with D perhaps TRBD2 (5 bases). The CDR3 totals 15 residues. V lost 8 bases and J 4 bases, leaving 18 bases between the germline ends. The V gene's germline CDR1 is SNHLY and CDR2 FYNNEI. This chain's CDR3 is CASSTSPSRYNEQFF. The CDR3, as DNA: TGTGCCAGCTCCACTAGTCCCTCCCGGTACAATGAGCAGTTCTTC.

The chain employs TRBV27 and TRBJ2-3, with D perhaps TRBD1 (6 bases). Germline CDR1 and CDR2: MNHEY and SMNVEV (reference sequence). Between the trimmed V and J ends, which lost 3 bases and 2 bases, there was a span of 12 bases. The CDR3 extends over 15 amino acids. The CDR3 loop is CASSFDRQATDTQYF. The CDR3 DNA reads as TGTGCCAGCAGTTTCGACAGGCAGGCCACAGATACGCAGTATTTT.

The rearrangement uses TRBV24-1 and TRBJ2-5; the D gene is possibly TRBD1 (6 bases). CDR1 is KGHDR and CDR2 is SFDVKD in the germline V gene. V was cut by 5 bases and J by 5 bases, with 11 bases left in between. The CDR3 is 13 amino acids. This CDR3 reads CATSGSGAETQYF. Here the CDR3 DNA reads TGTGCCACCAGTGGGTCAGGGGCGGAGACCCAGTACTTC.

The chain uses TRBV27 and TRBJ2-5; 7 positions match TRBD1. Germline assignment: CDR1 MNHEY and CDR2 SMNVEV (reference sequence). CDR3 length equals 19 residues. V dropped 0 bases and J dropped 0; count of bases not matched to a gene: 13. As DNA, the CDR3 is TGTGCCAGCAGTTTATCGCGATCTAGGGGACAGCCTAACCAAGAGACCCAGTACTTC. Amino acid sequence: CASSLSRSRGQPNQETQYF.

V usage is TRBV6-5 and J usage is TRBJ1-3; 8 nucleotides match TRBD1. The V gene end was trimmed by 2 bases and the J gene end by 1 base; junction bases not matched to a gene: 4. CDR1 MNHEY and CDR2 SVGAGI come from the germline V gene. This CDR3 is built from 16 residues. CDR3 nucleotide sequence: TGTGCCAGCAGTTACAGCGGACAGGGTTCTGGAAACACCATATATTTT. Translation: CASSYSGQGSGNTIYF.

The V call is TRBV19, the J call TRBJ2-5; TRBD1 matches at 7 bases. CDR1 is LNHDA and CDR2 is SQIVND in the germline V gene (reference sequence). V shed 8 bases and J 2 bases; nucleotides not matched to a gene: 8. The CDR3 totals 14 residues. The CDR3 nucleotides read TGTGCCAGTGGGGGCCTACAGGGGCAAGAGACCCAGTACTTC. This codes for CASGGLQGQETQYF. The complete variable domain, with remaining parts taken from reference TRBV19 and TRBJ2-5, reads DGGITQSPKYLFRKEGQNVTLSCEQNLNHDAMYWYRQDPGQGLRLIYYSQIVNDFQKGDIAEGYSVSREKKESFPLTVTSAQKNPTAFYLCASGGLQGQETQYFGPGTRLLVL.

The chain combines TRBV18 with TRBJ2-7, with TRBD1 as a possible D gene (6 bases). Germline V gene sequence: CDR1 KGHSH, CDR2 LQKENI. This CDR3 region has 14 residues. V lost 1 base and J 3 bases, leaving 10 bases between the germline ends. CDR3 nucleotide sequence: TGTGCCAGCTCACCACAGGGGACAATCTACGAGCAGTACTTC. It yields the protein CASSPQGTIYEQYF.

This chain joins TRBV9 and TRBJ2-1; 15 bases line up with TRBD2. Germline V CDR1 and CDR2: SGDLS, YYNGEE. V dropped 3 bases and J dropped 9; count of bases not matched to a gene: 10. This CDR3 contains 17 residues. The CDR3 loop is CASSAGLAGGLGGEQFF. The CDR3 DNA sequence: TGTGCCAGCAGCGCGGGACTAGCGGGAGGACTTGGGGGTGAGCAGTTCTTC.

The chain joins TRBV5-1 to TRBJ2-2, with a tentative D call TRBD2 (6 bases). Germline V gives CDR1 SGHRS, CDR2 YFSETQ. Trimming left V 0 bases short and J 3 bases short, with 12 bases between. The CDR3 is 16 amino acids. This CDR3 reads CASSLEVAAHTGELFF. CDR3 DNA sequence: TGCGCCAGCAGCTTGGAGGTAGCGGCTCACACCGGGGAGCTGTTTTTT. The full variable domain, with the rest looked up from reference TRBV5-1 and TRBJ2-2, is KAGVTQTPRYLIKTRGQQVTLSCSPISGHRSVSWYQQTPGQGLQFLFEYFSETQRNKGNFPGRFSGRQFSNSRSEMNVSTLELGDSALYLCASSLEVAAHTGELFFGEGSRLTVL.

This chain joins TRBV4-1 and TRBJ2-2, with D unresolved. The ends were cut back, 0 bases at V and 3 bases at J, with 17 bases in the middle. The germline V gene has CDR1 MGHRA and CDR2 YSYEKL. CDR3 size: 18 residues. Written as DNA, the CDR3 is TGCGCCAGCAGCCAAGATTTATATATAAGCGCCGACACCGGGGAGCTGTTTTTT. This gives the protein CASSQDLYISADTGELFF.

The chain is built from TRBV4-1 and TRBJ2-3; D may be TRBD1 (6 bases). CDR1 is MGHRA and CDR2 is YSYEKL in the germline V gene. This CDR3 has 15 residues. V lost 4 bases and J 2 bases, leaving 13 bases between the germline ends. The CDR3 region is CASSPSGHYTDTQYF. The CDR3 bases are TGCGCCAGCAGCCCCTCGGGACACTACACAGATACGCAGTATTTT.

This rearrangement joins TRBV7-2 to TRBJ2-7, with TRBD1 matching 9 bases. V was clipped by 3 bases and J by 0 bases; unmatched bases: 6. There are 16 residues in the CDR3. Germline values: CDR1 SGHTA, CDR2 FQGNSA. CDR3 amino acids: CASSFTGGPSSYEQYF. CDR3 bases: TGTGCCAGCAGCTTTACAGGGGGCCCGAGCTCCTACGAGCAGTACTTC. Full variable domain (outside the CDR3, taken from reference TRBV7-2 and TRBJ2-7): GAGVSQSPSNKVTEKGKDVELRCDPISGHTALYWYRQSLGQGLEFLIYFQGNSAPDKSGLPSDRFSAERTGGSVSTLTIQRTQQEDSAVYLCASSFTGGPSSYEQYFGPGTRLTVT.

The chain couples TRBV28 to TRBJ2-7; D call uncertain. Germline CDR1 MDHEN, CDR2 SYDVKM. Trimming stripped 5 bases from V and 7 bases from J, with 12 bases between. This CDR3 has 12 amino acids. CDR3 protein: CASSLNQVEQYF. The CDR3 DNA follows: TGTGCCAGCAGTCTCAACCAGGTGGAGCAGTACTTC.